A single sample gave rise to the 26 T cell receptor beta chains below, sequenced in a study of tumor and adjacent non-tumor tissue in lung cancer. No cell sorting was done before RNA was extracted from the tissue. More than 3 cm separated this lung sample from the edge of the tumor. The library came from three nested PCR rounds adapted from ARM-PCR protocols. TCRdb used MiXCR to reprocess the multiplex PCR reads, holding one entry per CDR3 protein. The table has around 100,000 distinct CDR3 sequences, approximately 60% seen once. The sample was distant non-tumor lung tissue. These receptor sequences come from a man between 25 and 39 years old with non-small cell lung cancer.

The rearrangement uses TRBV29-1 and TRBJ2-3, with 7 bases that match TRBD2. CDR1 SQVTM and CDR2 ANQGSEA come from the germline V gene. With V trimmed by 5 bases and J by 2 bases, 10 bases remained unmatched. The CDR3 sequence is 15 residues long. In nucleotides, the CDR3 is TGCAGCGTTATAACTAGCGAGGGGCACACAGATACGCAGTATTTT. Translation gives CSVITSEGHTDTQYF.

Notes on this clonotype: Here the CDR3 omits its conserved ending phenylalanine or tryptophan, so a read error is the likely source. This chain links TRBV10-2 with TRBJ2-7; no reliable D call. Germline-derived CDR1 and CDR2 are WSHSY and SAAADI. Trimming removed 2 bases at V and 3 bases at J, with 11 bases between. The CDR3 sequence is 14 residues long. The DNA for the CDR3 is TGCGCCAGCAGTGAGAACTGGGCCGGCTACGAGCAGTACCTC. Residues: CASSENWAGYEQYL.

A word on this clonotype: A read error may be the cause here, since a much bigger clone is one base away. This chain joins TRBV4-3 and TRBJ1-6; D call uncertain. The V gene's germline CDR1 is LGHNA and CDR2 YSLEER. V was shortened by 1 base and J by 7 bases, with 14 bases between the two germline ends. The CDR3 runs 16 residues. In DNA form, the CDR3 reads TGCGCCAGCAGCCAAGGAGACTGTTGGGTGAATTCACCCCTCCACTTT. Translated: CASSQGDCWVNSPLHF.

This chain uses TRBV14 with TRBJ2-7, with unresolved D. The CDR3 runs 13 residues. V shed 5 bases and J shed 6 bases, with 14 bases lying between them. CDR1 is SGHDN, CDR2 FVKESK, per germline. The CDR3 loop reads CASSSHQSSEQYF. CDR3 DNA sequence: TGTGCCAGCAGCTCACACCAGAGTAGCGAGCAGTACTTC.

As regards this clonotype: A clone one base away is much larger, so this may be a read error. The CDR3 nucleotides are TGCATTGCTAGAGATGAGCCTACTGAAGCTTTCTTT. Protein sequence: CIARDEPTEAFF. The rearrangement links TRBV20-1 to TRBJ1-1; D gene unclear. CDR1 is DFQATT and CDR2 is SNEGSKA in the germline V gene (reference sequence). This CDR3 region has 12 residues.

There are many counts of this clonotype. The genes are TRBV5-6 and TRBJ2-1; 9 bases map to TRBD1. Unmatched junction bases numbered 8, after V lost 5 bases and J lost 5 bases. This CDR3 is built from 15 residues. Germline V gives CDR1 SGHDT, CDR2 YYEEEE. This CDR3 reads CASRPTGGAHNEQFF. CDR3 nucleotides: TGTGCCAGCAGACCCACAGGGGGCGCCCACAATGAGCAGTTCTTC.

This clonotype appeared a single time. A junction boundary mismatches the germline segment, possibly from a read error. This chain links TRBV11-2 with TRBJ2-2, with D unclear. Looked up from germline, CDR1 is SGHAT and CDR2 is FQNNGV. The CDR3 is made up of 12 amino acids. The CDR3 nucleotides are TGTGCCAGCAGCTCGTGGGCTGGGGATCTCTTTTTC. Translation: CASSSWAGDLFF.

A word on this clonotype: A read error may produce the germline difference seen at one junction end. CDR3 residues: CASSLQANLQGTQYF. The CDR3 DNA reads TGTGCCAGCAGCCTTCAGGCCAACCTCCAAGGGACCCAGTACTTC. The genes are TRBV11-3 and TRBJ2-5; the D is unclear. This CDR3 spans 15 amino acids. The germline CDR1 and CDR2 sequences are SGHNT and YENEEA.

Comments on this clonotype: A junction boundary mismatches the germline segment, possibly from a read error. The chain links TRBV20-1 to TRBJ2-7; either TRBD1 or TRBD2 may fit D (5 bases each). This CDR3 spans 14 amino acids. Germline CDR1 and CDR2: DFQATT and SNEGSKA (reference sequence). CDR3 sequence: CSDREQERVGEQYF. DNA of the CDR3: TGCAGTGATAGAGAACAGGAGAGGGTTGGCGAGCAGTACTTC.

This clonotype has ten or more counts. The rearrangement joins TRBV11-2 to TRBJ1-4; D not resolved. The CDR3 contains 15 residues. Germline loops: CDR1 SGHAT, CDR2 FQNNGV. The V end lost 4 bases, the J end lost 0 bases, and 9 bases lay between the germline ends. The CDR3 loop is CASSSGMTTNEKLFF. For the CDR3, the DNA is TGTGCCAGCAGCTCCGGGATGACAACTAATGAAAAACTGTTTTTT.

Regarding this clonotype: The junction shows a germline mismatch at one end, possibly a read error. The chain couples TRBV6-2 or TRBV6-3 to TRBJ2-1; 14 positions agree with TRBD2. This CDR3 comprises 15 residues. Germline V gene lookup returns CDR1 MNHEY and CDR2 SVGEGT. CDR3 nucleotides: TGTGGCAGCAAGCCCGGACTAGCGGGGGGCGCGGAGCAGTTCTTC. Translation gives CGSKPGLAGGAEQFF.

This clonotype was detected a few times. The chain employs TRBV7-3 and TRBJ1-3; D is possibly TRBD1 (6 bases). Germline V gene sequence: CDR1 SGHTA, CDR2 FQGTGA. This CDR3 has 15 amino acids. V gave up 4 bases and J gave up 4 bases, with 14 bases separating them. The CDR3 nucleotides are TGTGCCAGCAGCTCGGACAGTCGACAAGGAAACACCATATATTTT. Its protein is CASSSDSRQGNTIYF.

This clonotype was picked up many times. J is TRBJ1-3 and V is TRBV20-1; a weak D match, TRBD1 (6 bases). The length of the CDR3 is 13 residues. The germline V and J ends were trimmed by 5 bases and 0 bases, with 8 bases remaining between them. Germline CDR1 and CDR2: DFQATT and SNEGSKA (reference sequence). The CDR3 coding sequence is TGCAGTGCTTCCAGGGGCTCTGGAAACACCATATATTTT. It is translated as CSASRGSGNTIYF.

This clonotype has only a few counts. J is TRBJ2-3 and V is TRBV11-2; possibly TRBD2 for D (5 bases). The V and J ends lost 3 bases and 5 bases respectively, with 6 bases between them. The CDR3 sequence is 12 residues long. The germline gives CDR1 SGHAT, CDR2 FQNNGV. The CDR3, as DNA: TGTGCCAGCAGCTTCGGAGGAGATACGCAGTATTTT. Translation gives CASSFGGDTQYF.

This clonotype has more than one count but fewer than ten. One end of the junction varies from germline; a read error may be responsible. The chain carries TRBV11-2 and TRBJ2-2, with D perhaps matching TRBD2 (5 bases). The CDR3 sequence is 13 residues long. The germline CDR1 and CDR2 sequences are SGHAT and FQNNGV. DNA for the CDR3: TGTGCCAGCAGCCCACGGTTCACCGGGGAACTGTTTTTT. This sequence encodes CASSPRFTGELFF.

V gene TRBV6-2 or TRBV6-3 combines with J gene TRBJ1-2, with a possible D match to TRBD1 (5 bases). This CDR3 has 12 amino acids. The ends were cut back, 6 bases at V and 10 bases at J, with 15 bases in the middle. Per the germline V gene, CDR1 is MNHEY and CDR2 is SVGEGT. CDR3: CASSYGTDDYTF. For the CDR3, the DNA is TGTGCCAGCAGCTACGGGACGGATGACTACACCTTC.

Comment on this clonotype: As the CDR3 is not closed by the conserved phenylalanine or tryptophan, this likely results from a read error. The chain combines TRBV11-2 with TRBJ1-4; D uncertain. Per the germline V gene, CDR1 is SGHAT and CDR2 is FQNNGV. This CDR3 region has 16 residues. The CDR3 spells CPSSLDSEQANEKLFY. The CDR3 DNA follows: TGTCCCAGCAGCTTAGATTCGGAGCAAGCTAATGAAAAACTGTTTTAT.

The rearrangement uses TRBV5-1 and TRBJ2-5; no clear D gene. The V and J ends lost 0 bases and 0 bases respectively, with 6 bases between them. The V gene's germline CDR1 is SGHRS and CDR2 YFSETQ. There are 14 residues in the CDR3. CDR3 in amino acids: CASSLGMNQETQYF. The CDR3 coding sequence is TGCGCCAGCAGCTTGGGGATGAACCAAGAGACCCAGTACTTC.

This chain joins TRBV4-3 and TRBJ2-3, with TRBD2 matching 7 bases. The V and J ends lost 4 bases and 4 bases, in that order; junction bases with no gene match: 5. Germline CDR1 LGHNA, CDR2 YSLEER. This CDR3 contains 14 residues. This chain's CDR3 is CASSLVGGADTQYF. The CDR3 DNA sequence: TGCGCCAGCAGCCTAGTTGGGGGGGCAGATACGCAGTATTTT.

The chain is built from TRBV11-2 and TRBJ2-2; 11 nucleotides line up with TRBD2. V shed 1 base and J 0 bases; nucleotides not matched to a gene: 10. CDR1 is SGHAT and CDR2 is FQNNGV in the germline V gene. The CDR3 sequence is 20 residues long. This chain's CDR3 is CASSLGLAGPSDANTGELFF. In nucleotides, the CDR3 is TGTGCCAGCAGCTTAGGACTAGCGGGGCCCTCAGACGCGAACACCGGGGAGCTGTTTTTT.

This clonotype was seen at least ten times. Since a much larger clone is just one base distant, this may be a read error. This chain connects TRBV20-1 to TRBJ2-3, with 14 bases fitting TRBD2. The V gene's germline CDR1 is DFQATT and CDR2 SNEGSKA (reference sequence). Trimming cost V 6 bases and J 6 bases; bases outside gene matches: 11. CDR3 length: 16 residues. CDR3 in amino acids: CSAKRGTSGRMDTQYF. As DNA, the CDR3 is TGCAGTGCGAAGAGGGGGACTAGCGGGAGAATGGATACGCAGTATTTT.

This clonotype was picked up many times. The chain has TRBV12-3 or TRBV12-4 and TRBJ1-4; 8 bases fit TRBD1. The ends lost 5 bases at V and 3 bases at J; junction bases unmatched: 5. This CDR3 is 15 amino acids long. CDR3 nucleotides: TGTGCCAGCAGTGGACAGGGACTCTCTAATGAAAAACTGTTTTTT. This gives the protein CASSGQGLSNEKLFF.

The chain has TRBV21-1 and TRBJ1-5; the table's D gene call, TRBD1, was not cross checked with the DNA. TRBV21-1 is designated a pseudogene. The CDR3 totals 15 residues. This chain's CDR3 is CASSNNRGRCQPQDF. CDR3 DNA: TGTGCCAGTAGCAACAACAGGGGGCGATGTCAGCCCCAGGATTTT.

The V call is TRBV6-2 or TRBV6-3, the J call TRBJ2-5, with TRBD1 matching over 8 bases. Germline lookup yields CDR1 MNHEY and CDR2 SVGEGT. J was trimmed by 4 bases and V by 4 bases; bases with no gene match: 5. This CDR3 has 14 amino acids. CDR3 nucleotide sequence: TGTGCCAGCAGTTCCCGGACAGGGCGAGAGACCCAGTACTTC. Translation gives CASSSRTGRETQYF.

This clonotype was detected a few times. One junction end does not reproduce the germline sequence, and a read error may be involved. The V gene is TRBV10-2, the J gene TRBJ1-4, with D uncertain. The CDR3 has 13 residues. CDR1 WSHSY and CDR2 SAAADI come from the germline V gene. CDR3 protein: CASRMQYGEILFF. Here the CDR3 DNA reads TGCGCCAGCAGAATGCAGTACGGTGAAATACTGTTTTTT.

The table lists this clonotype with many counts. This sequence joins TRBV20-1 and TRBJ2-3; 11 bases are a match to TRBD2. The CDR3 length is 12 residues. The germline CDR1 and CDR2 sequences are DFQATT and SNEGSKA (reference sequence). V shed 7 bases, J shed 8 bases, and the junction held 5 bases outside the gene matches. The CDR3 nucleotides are TGCAGTGGGAATAGCGGGGGGGGTACGCAGTATTTT. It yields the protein CSGNSGGGTQYF.